Presented here are 8 T cell receptor beta chains from one specimen sequenced in a study of blood T cell repertoires in COVID-19. Clones were read by immunoSEQ multiplex PCR, and TCRdb kept only the in-frame ones, dropping some. Here the sample spans around 230,000 clones, around 82% being singletons. The sample taken for sequencing was peripheral blood. The receptors here all came from a woman aged 40 to 50 with active or convalescent COVID-19.

The sample holds one count of this clone. The chain has TRBV29-1 and TRBJ1-2; possibly TRBD1 for D (6 bases). V shed 6 bases and J shed 4 bases, with 15 bases lying between them. The length of the CDR3 is 13 residues. Germline CDR1 is SQVTM and CDR2 is ANQGSEA. CDR3 residues: CSVGDDRIYGYTF. Here the CDR3 DNA reads TGCAGCGTCGGGGATGACAGGATCTATGGCTACACCTTC.

This chain joins TRBV11-2 and TRBJ2-7, with unresolved D. V was cut by 5 bases and J by 3 bases, with 14 bases left in between. Germline V gene sequence: CDR1 SGHAT, CDR2 FQNNGV. The CDR3 extends over 14 amino acids. CDR3 in DNA: TGTGCCAGCAGCGATCAGCGAAACGGCTACGAGCAGTACTTC. Residues: CASSDQRNGYEQYF.

The rearrangement uses TRBV6-5 and TRBJ2-1, with 9 bases lining up with TRBD1. This CDR3 has 15 residues. Unmatched junction bases numbered 5, after V lost 6 bases and J lost 2 bases. Germline V gives CDR1 MNHEY, CDR2 SVGAGI. The CDR3 spells CASSDTGGPYNEQFF. The CDR3 DNA is TGTGCCAGCAGCGACACAGGGGGCCCCTACAATGAGCAGTTCTTC.

Worth noting for this clone: The junction departs from germline at one end; a sequencing error may be responsible. The chain couples TRBV7-7 to TRBJ2-5; 8 bases fit TRBD1. The germline CDR1 and CDR2 sequences are SSHAT and FNYEAQ (reference sequence). The CDR3 has 18 amino acids. The CDR3 loop is CASSLTQAGGNVGETQYF. For the CDR3, the DNA is TGTGCTAGCAGCTTAACCCAAGCAGGGGGCAACGTGGGGGAGACCCAGTACTTC.

The gene calls are TRBV28 and TRBJ1-2; TRBD1 is a possible D gene (6 bases). The V gene's germline CDR1 is MDHEN and CDR2 SYDVKM. The CDR3 has 17 residues. V was trimmed by 4 bases and J by 3 bases, leaving 21 bases between them. CDR3 loop: CASSSPPTGLRHYGYTF. The CDR3 DNA reads as TGTGCCAGCAGTTCCCCCCCGACAGGCCTAAGACACTATGGCTACACCTTC.

J is TRBJ1-2 and V is TRBV5-1; D perhaps matches TRBD1 (6 bases). CDR3 length: 12 amino acids. Trimming stripped 0 bases from V and 8 bases from J, with 8 bases between. The germline V gene encodes CDR1 SGHRS and CDR2 YFSETQ. CDR3 sequence reads: CASSLGQEGYTF. The CDR3 nucleotides are TGCGCCAGCAGCTTGGGACAGGAGGGCTACACCTTC. The full variable domain, with the rest looked up from reference TRBV5-1 and TRBJ1-2, is KAGVTQTPRYLIKTRGQQVTLSCSPISGHRSVSWYQQTPGQGLQFLFEYFSETQRNKGNFPGRFSGRQFSNSRSEMNVSTLELGDSALYLCASSLGQEGYTFGSGTRLTVV.

The rearrangement joins TRBV9 to TRBJ1-3; TRBD1 matches 8 bases. Germline V gene sequence: CDR1 SGDLS, CDR2 YYNGEE. V was clipped by 4 bases and J by 4 bases; unmatched bases: 4. This CDR3 has 14 amino acids. In DNA, the CDR3 is TGTGCCAGCAGCATGCGGACAGGGGGAAACACCATATATTTT. It encodes CASSMRTGGNTIYF.

V gene TRBV24-1 combines with J gene TRBJ2-5; 8 positions agree with TRBD2. The CDR3 runs 16 residues. CDR1 is KGHDR and CDR2 is SFDVKD in the germline V gene. V lost 5 bases to trimming and J lost 5 bases; unmatched junction nucleotides: 12. The CDR3 sequence: CATSGETGGGLETQYF. CDR3 nucleotide sequence: TGTGCCACCAGTGGCGAAACGGGGGGGGGCCTGGAGACCCAGTACTTC.